These 10 T cell receptor beta chains came from one sample sequenced in a study of blood T cell repertoires in COVID-19. The table came from immunoSEQ multiplex PCR; TCRdb's copy has only in-frame clones and leaves some out. The data show approximately 100,000 clones, with approximately 91% seen just once and around a sixth held by the top ten. The specimen sequenced was peripheral blood. The receptor source for this set is a man aged 45-65 years with acute or convalescent COVID-19.

The chain has TRBV5-1 and TRBJ2-3; D perhaps matches TRBD2 (5 bases). The CDR3 is 12 amino acids. Germline assignment: CDR1 SGHRS and CDR2 YFSETQ. Trimming pared 4 bases from V and 5 bases from J, leaving 8 bases between. This CDR3 reads CASSILGDTQYF. CDR3 nucleotides: TGCGCCAGCAGCATACTAGGAGATACGCAGTATTTT.

This rearrangement joins TRBV5-1 to TRBJ2-5; a possible D gene is TRBD2 (6 bases). CDR1 and CDR2 from the germline V gene are SGHRS and YFSETQ. The CDR3 length is 12 residues. V gave up 4 bases and J gave up 4 bases, with 8 bases separating them. CDR3 residues: CASSRELETQYF. The CDR3 DNA follows: TGCGCCAGCAGCCGGGAGCTAGAGACCCAGTACTTC. The complete variable domain, with remaining parts taken from reference TRBV5-1 and TRBJ2-5, reads KAGVTQTPRYLIKTRGQQVTLSCSPISGHRSVSWYQQTPGQGLQFLFEYFSETQRNKGNFPGRFSGRQFSNSRSEMNVSTLELGDSALYLCASSRELETQYFGPGTRLLVL.

The CDR3 bases are TGTGCCAGCAGTTTTCGACAGAACACCGGGGAGCTGTTTTTT. Amino acids: CASSFRQNTGELFF. The chain uses TRBV13 and TRBJ2-2; D unclear. Germline CDR1 PRHDT, CDR2 FYEKMQ (reference sequence). The germline V and J ends were trimmed by 6 bases and 1 base, with 9 bases remaining between them. The CDR3 is made up of 14 amino acids. The whole variable domain, remainder taken from reference TRBV13 and TRBJ2-2, is AAGVIQSPRHLIKEKRETATLKCYPIPRHDTVYWYQQGPGQDPQFLISFYEKMQSDKGSIPDRFSAQQFSDYHSELNMSSLELGDSALYFCASSFRQNTGELFFGEGSRLTVL.

The gene calls are TRBV3-1 (or the pseudogene TRBV3-2) and TRBJ1-2; no clear D gene. CDR1 is LGHDT, CDR2 YNNKEL, per germline (reference sequence). The CDR3 is made up of 14 amino acids. Trimming cost V 0 bases and J 6 bases, with 11 bases left between them. CDR3 sequence: CASSQDTGSDGYTF. CDR3 nucleotide sequence: TGTGCCAGCAGCCAAGATACCGGGTCGGATGGCTACACCTTC.

About this clone: At one end the junction does not follow the germline gene, possibly because of a read error. The chain couples TRBV15 to TRBJ1-6, with 9 nucleotides matching TRBD1. This CDR3 spans 14 amino acids. Germline values: CDR1 LNHNV, CDR2 YYDKDF (reference sequence). The CDR3 loop reads CATSGDRGNSPLHF. CDR3 bases: TGTGCCACCAGCGGAGACAGGGGGAATTCACCCCTCCACTTT.

DNA for the CDR3: TGTGCCAGCAGCCCCCGAGGGACATTCCAAGAGACCCAGTACTTC. As protein: CASSPRGTFQETQYF. The chain links TRBV7-8 to TRBJ2-5; D may be TRBD1 (6 bases). The CDR3 loop spans 15 amino acids. Germline lookup yields CDR1 SGHVS and CDR2 FQNEAQ. Trimming took 5 bases from V and 1 from J, leaving 14 bases between them.

The chain links TRBV7-9 to TRBJ2-2; TRBD1 matches at 8 bases. Per germline, CDR1 SEHNR and CDR2 FQNEAQ (reference sequence). Germline trimming cut 4 bases from V and 6 bases from J; bases unmatched to any gene: 7. The CDR3 has 15 residues. The DNA for the CDR3 is TGTGCCAGCAGCTCCCGGACAGGGACCTCCGGGGAGCTGTTTTTT. It yields the protein CASSSRTGTSGELFF.

The rearrangement uses TRBV2 and TRBJ1-3; 10 bases are a match to TRBD1. Trimming took 3 bases from V and 0 from J; bases not matched to a gene: 8. Per germline, CDR1 SNHLY and CDR2 FYNNEI. This CDR3 comprises 18 residues. CDR3 nucleotides: TGTGCCAGCAGTGATCCCGGGGGACAGGGGAACTCTGGAAACACCATATATTTT. As protein: CASSDPGGQGNSGNTIYF.

This clone was found a few times. The chain couples TRBV4-1 to TRBJ1-2; D is uncertain. From germline, CDR1 is MGHRA and CDR2 YSYEKL. The CDR3 is made up of 17 amino acids. V was trimmed by 1 base and J by 0 bases, leaving 15 bases between them. CDR3 sequence reads: CASSQGGPFSTNYGYTF. The CDR3 DNA reads as TGCGCCAGCAGCCAAGGAGGGCCTTTTTCCACTAACTATGGCTACACCTTC.

This chain uses TRBV5-1 with TRBJ1-2; the D is unclear. Germline V gene data show CDR1 as SGHRS and CDR2 as YFSETQ. CDR3 length: 15 amino acids. V shed 0 bases and J shed 1 base, with 10 bases lying between them. Written as DNA, the CDR3 is TGCGCCAGCAGCTTGGCCGGGGTCCTTAACTATGGCTACACCTTC. Encoded protein: CASSLAGVLNYGYTF.